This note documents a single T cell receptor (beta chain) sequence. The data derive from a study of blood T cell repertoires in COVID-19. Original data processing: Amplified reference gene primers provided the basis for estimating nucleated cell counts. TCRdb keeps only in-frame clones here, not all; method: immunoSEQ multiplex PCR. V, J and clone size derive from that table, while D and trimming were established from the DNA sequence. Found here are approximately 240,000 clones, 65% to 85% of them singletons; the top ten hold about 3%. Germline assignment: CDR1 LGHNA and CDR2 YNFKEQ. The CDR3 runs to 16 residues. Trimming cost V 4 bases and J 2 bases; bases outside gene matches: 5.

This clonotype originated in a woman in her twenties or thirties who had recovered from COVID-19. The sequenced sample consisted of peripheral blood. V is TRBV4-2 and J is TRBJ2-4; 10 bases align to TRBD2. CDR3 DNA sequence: TGTGCCAGCAGCCGGCTACTAGCGGGAACCAAAAACATTCAGTACTTC. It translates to CASSRLLAGTKNIQYF.